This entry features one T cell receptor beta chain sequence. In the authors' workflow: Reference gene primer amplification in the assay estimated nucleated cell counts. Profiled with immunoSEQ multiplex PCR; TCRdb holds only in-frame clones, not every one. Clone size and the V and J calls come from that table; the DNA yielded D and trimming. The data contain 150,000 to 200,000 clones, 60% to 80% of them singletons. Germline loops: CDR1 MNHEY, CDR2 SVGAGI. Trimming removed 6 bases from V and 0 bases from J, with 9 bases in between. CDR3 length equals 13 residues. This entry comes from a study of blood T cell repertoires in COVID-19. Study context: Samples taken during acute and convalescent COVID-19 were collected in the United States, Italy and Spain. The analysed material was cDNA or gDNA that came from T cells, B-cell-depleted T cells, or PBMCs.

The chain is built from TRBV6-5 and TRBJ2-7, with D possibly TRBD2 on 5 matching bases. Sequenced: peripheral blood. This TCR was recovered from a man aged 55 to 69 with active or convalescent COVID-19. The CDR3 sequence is CASRLVLSYEQYF. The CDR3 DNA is TGTGCCAGCAGACTAGTCCTCTCCTACGAGCAGTACTTC.